These 7 T cell receptor beta chains originate from one sample sequenced in a study of blood T cells in healthy people across ages. The use of a sample-barcoded 5' primer and a J-beta primer mix characterized a second PCR of roughly 7 to 12 cycles. TCRdb passed the 5' RACE reads through MiXCR, listing each CDR3 protein once. The repertoire holds about 1.8 million distinct CDR3 sequences, with roughly 49% as singletons. The sequencing sample was made of blood. These receptor sequences come from a woman between 40 and 50 years old in good health.

The chain employs TRBV20-1 and TRBJ2-3; unclear D gene. The V gene's germline CDR1 is DFQATT and CDR2 SNEGSKA (reference sequence). The CDR3 has 11 amino acids. The V and J ends lost 6 bases and 8 bases respectively, with 12 bases between them. This CDR3 reads CSAKARPTQYF. The CDR3 DNA is TGCAGTGCCAAGGCCAGACCTACGCAGTATTTT.

The genes are TRBV7-9 and TRBJ2-1, with D possibly being TRBD1 or TRBD2 (6 bases each). The CDR3 sequence is 17 residues long. The germline CDR1 and CDR2 sequences are SEHNR and FQNEAQ (reference sequence). The ends were cut back, 5 bases at V and 5 bases at J, with 22 bases in the middle. The CDR3 loop reads CASSPPIGGLVNNEQFF. CDR3 nucleotide sequence: TGTGCCAGCAGCCCCCCTATCGGGGGCTTGGTTAACAATGAGCAGTTCTTC. Using reference TRBV7-9 and TRBJ2-1 for the parts outside the CDR3, the full variable domain is DTGVSQNPRHKITKRGQNVTFRCDPISEHNRLYWYRQTLGQGPEFLTYFQNEAQLEKSRLLSDRFSAERPKGSFSTLEIQRTEQGDSAMYLCASSPPIGGLVNNEQFFGPGTRLTVL.

This clonotype was seen more than once but under ten times. The chain uses TRBV28 and TRBJ2-3; D is uncertain. V was pared by 5 bases and J by 5 bases, with 23 bases between. Per germline, CDR1 MDHEN and CDR2 SYDVKM. The CDR3 sequence is 17 residues long. CDR3 amino acids: CASSPTRGRPEKDTQYF. CDR3 in DNA: TGTGCCAGCAGTCCGACCCGCGGTCGGCCCGAGAAAGATACGCAGTATTTT.

In its sample, this clonotype was seen a few times. The V and J genes are TRBV28 and TRBJ2-7; 8 bases are shared with TRBD1. The CDR3 length is 15 residues. The V and J ends lost 5 bases and 2 bases, in that order; junction bases with no gene match: 8. Germline V gene data show CDR1 as MDHEN and CDR2 as SYDVKM. The CDR3 DNA sequence: TGTGCCAGCAGTCCCCGGGACAGGCCCCCCTACGAGCAGTACTTC. Translating it yields CASSPRDRPPYEQYF. Complete variable domain (other parts from reference TRBV28 and TRBJ2-7): DVKVTQSSRYLVKRTGEKVFLECVQDMDHENMFWYRQDPGLGLRLIYFSYDVKMKEKGDIPEGYSVSREKKERFSLILESASTNQTSMYLCASSPRDRPPYEQYFGPGTRLTVT.

V is TRBV5-1 and J is TRBJ2-1; 10 nucleotides line up with TRBD2. Trimming took 5 bases from V and 5 from J; bases not matched to a gene: 10. This CDR3 has 16 amino acids. Germline CDR1 is SGHRS and CDR2 is YFSETQ. The CDR3 protein is CASSVTGTSDHNEQFF. The CDR3 DNA follows: TGCGCCAGCAGTGTGACCGGGACTAGCGACCACAATGAGCAGTTCTTC.

This clonotype was seen a handful of times. The rearrangement links TRBV4-1 to TRBJ2-7; 7 bases match TRBD2. The CDR3 is 14 residues long. V gave up 0 bases and J gave up 3 bases; unmatched junction bases: 2. Per germline, CDR1 MGHRA and CDR2 YSYEKL. The CDR3 nucleotides read TGCGCCAGCAGCCAAGACGGGACTAACTACGAGCAGTACTTC. Translating gives CASSQDGTNYEQYF.

This clonotype came up a few times. The CDR3 nucleotides are TGTGCCAGCAGTTTACCCTCTACCCAAGAGACCCAGTACTTC. It is translated as CASSLPSTQETQYF. V gene TRBV28 combines with J gene TRBJ2-5; no reliable D call. This CDR3 has 14 amino acids. Germline values: CDR1 MDHEN, CDR2 SYDVKM. V lost 2 bases to trimming and J lost 1 base, with 8 bases between them.